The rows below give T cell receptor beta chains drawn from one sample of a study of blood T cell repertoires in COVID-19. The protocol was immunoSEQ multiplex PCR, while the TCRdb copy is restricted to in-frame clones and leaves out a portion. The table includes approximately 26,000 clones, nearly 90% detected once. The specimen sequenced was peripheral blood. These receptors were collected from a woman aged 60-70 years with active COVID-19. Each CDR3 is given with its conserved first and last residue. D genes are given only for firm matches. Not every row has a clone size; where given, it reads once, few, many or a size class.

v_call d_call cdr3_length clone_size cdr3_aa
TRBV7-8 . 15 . CASSLHGVGYNEQFF
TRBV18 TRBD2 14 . CASSPLAEIYEQYF
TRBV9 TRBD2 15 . CASSEGTSDTDTQYF
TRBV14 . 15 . CASSQDFTSTDTQYF
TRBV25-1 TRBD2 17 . CASSAHSAGGGTDTQYF
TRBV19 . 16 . CASSISGAEGSYEQYF
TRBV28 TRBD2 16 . CASSLWSSLADNEQFF
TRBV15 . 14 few CATSIRTGKNGYTF
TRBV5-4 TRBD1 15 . CASSSQGAGTGELFF
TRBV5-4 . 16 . CASSPRGAQTRETQYF
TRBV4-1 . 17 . CASSQDSRALAKNIQYF
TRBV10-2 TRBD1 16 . CASSANRGPPDQPQHF
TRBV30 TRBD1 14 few CASTIPGQGYEQYF
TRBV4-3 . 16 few CASSRTVLESRDTIYF
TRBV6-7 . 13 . CARMEGSASSQYF
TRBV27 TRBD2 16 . CASSPGGGMGRNEQYF
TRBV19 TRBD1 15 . CASSENRGRNNGYTF
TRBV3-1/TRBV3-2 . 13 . CASSQTYSYEQYF
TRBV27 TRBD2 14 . CASSSGTSGYEQYF
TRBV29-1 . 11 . CSAIQNPPQHF
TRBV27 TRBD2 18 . CASSLYGLAGTSYNEQFF
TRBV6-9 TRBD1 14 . CASKTRTGGTEAFF
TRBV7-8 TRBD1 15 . CASSFGTGGLNTQYF
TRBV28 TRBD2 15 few CASGPGLAMTDTQYF
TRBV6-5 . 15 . CASRNTGEFGNTIYF
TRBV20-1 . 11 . CSARGKETQYF
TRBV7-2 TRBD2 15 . CASSLAGGRIEELFF
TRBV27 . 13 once CASSWAPGGELFF
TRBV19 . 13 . CASRQSLYNEQFF
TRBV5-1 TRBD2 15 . CASSFGGSGGETQYF
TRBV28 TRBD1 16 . CASSLLGQGTGNTIYF
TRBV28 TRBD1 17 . CASSLGGQGAPNTEAFF
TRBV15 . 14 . CATSRSNSVNEQFF
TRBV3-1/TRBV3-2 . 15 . CASSQSQLYQETQYF
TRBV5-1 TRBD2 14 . CASSYTSGRLEQFF
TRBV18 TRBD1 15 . CASSPATGSPTEQYF
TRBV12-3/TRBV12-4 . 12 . CASSPQTYEQFF
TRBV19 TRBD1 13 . CASSARQGPEQYF
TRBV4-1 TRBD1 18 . CASSTWTGASLAKNIQYF
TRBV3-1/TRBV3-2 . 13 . CASSHLGQETQYF
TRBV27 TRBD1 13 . CASSPGQGSGYTF
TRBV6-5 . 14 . CASSIQGQTDTQYF
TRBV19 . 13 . CATRGGQYTEAFF
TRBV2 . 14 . CASSERREKNEQYF
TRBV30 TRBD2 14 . CAWTGLAGTDTQYF
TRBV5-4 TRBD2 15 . CASSLVAGGTRGQFF
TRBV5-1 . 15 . CASSLAGLPADTQYF
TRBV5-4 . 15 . CASSPGGQWTDTQYF
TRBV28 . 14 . CASSLAGFGYGYTF
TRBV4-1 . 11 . CASSQEARKYF
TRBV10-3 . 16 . CAISDLAAESYNEQFF
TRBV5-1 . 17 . CASSLTDWVPYLYEQYF
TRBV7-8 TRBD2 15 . CASRAGTSTYNEQFF